Listed below are T cell receptor beta chains from one sample, sequenced in a study of T cells in Graves' hyperthyroidism and ophthalmopathy. MiXCR was run by TCRdb on the multiplex PCR reads, yielding one entry per CDR3 protein. Seen here are fewer than 450,000 distinct CDR3 sequences, around an eighth observed once, and the top ten hold 25% to 30%. The specimen sequenced was blood. The receptors were sampled from a man aged 45-65 years with Graves' ophthalmopathy. Each CDR3 is given with its conserved first and last residue. The D gene is left open where the match is weak. The size of a clone is reported for some rows only, either as once, few or many, or as a class for expanded clones.

V: TRBV6-5; D: .; size: .; J: TRBJ1-5; DNA: TGTGCCAGCAGTTCCCTTGGTCGGGGCAATCAGCCCCAGCATTTT; CDR3: CASSSLGRGNQPQHF
V: TRBV20-1; D: TRBD2; size: .; J: TRBJ2-3; DNA: TGCAGTGCTACCATACTAGCGGGAGAGGCTACGCAGTATTTT; CDR3: CSATILAGEATQYF
V: TRBV29-1; D: TRBD1; size: many; J: TRBJ1-2; DNA: TGCAGCGTTCGTTCCGGGACAGGAAGTCTCTATGGCTACACCTTC; CDR3: CSVRSGTGSLYGYTF
V: TRBV20-1; D: TRBD1; size: many; J: TRBJ1-1; DNA: TGCAGTGCTAGAGATGGGACAGTTAACACTGAAGCTTTCTTT; CDR3: CSARDGTVNTEAFF
V: TRBV29-1; D: .; size: .; J: TRBJ2-1; DNA: TGCAGCGTTGAATTACCTAGGACCGTAGCCAATGAGCAGTTCTTC; CDR3: CSVELPRTVANEQFF
V: TRBV11-2; D: .; size: many; J: TRBJ2-3; DNA: TGTGCCAGCAGCACCTCCCCCTTCTACACAGATACGCAGTATTTT; CDR3: CASSTSPFYTDTQYF
V: TRBV19; D: TRBD2; size: few; J: TRBJ2-7; DNA: TGTGCCAGTAGTCCACCACTGACTAGCGGATCCTACGAGCAGTACTTC; CDR3: CASSPPLTSGSYEQYF
V: TRBV4-1; D: .; size: .; J: TRBJ2-2; DNA: TGCGCCAGCAGCCAAGATCTCATTTACACCGGGGAGCTGTTTTTT; CDR3: CASSQDLIYTGELFF
V: TRBV7-2; D: .; size: .; J: TRBJ2-1; DNA: TGTGCCAGCAGCTTAGTTTTTGCGCTTACCAATGAGCAGTTCTTC; CDR3: CASSLVFALTNEQFF
V: TRBV28; D: .; size: few; J: TRBJ1-1; DNA: TGTGCCAGCAGTTCGGCCCAGGGGGCTTTCTTT; CDR3: CASSSAQGAFF
V: TRBV9; D: .; size: few; J: TRBJ1-2; DNA: TGTGCCAGCAGCCCTCCGGGGGGAGGCTATGGCTACACCTTC; CDR3: CASSPPGGGYGYTF
V: TRBV5-6; D: .; size: many; J: TRBJ1-5; DNA: TGTGCCAGCAGCCAACTGGGGAATCAGCCCCAGCATTTT; CDR3: CASSQLGNQPQHF
V: TRBV7-2; D: TRBD1; size: few; J: TRBJ2-1; DNA: TGTGCCAGCAGCCCCGACAGGGGGGGCTACAATGAGCAGTTCTTC; CDR3: CASSPDRGGYNEQFF
V: TRBV5-5; D: TRBD1; size: .; J: TRBJ2-2; DNA: TGTGCCAGCAGCTTGTGGGCAGGGGGCGCGGGCACCGGGGAGCTGTTTTTT; CDR3: CASSLWAGGAGTGELFF
V: TRBV2; D: .; size: .; J: TRBJ2-4; DNA: TGTGCCAGCAGTGAACTGGGCGGGTACAAAAACATTCAGTACTTC; CDR3: CASSELGGYKNIQYF
V: TRBV10-3; D: TRBD2; size: .; J: TRBJ2-5; DNA: TGTGCCATCAGTGGACTAGCGGGAGTGGAGACCCAGTACTTC; CDR3: CAISGLAGVETQYF
V: TRBV2; D: .; size: many; J: TRBJ2-7; DNA: TGTGCCAGCAGTGAAGAGGGAATCTCCTACGAGCAGTACTTC; CDR3: CASSEEGISYEQYF
V: TRBV11-2; D: .; size: many; J: TRBJ2-3; DNA: TGTGCCAGCAGCTTAGCTTCTAGTTCTGATACGCAGTATTTT; CDR3: CASSLASSSDTQYF
V: TRBV10-3; D: .; size: many; J: TRBJ2-3; DNA: TGTGCCATCAGGGGGAGCACAGATACGCAGTATTTT; CDR3: CAIRGSTDTQYF
V: TRBV27; D: .; size: .; J: TRBJ2-6; DNA: TGTGCCAGCAGTCCTTCTAGCGTTTGGGGGGCCAACGTCCTGACTTTC; CDR3: CASSPSSVWGANVLTF
V: TRBV6-1; D: .; size: many; J: TRBJ1-2; DNA: TGTGCCAGCAGTGATGGGGGTGGCTATGGCTACACCTTC; CDR3: CASSDGGGYGYTF
V: TRBV12-5; D: .; size: many; J: TRBJ2-1; DNA: TGTGCTAGTGGTTTGGGGACTAGGGGGCATGAGCAGTTCTTC; CDR3: CASGLGTRGHEQFF
V: TRBV5-4; D: .; size: many; J: TRBJ2-7; DNA: TGTGCCAGCAGCTCTCCAAGGGGGGACTCCTACGAGCAGTACTTC; CDR3: CASSSPRGDSYEQYF
V: TRBV28; D: .; size: many; J: TRBJ1-2; DNA: TGTGCCAGCAGTTCTACAGCTACCAGGGGCTATGGCTACACCTTC; CDR3: CASSSTATRGYGYTF
V: TRBV28; D: .; size: many; J: TRBJ2-7; DNA: TGTGCCAGCAGTTTAGTTGGGGGGCCAGGATACGAGCAGTACTTC; CDR3: CASSLVGGPGYEQYF
V: TRBV29-1; D: .; size: few; J: TRBJ2-7; DNA: TGCAGCGTTGTACGGCAGGGTAACGAGCAGTACTTC; CDR3: CSVVRQGNEQYF
V: TRBV6-5; D: TRBD2; size: .; J: TRBJ2-1; DNA: TGTGCCAGCAGTTACTCGAGCATACTAGCGAGCGACAATGAGCAGTTCTTC; CDR3: CASSYSSILASDNEQFF
V: TRBV12-5; D: TRBD2; size: few; J: TRBJ2-7; DNA: TGTGCTAGTGGGGGACTAGGGGTCTACGAGCAGTACTTC; CDR3: CASGGLGVYEQYF
V: TRBV18; D: .; size: few; J: TRBJ1-3; DNA: TGTGCCAGCTCACCACCTTTGCAGTCGGCAAACACCATATATTTT; CDR3: CASSPPLQSANTIYF
V: TRBV29-1; D: TRBD2; size: few; J: TRBJ2-5; DNA: TGCAGCGTTGACCTCCCGGGAGGGTGGCAAGAGACCCAGTACTTC; CDR3: CSVDLPGGWQETQYF
V: TRBV20-1; D: TRBD2; size: .; J: TRBJ2-7; DNA: TGCAGTGCTAGCGGGACTAGCGGGCCAGACTCCTACGAGCAGTACTTC; CDR3: CSASGTSGPDSYEQYF
V: TRBV14; D: TRBD1; size: .; J: TRBJ2-1; DNA: TGTGCCAGCAGCCAAATTACAGGGGGCGCGGGGTATGAGCAGTTCTTC; CDR3: CASSQITGGAGYEQFF
V: TRBV2; D: .; size: many; J: TRBJ1-1; DNA: TGTGCCAGCAGACAAAATGGACGTGGAGGTGGAGCTTTCTTT; CDR3: CASRQNGRGGGAFF
V: TRBV9; D: TRBD2; size: many; J: TRBJ2-1; DNA: TGTGCCAGCAGCGTTTCGGGACTAATATACAATGAGCAGTTCTTC; CDR3: CASSVSGLIYNEQFF
V: TRBV3-1; D: .; size: many; J: TRBJ1-5; DNA: TGTGCCAGCAGCCAATCTTGGGATTCGAGGGGACAGCCCCAGCATTTT; CDR3: CASSQSWDSRGQPQHF
V: TRBV20-1; D: TRBD2; size: few; J: TRBJ2-2; DNA: TGCAGTGCCATAGCGGGAGAATCGACCACCGGGGAGCTGTTTTTT; CDR3: CSAIAGESTTGELFF
V: TRBV2; D: TRBD1; size: many; J: TRBJ1-2; DNA: TGTGCCAGCAGAGCCGGGACAGGGGGTGGCTACACCTTC; CDR3: CASRAGTGGGYTF
V: TRBV20-1; D: TRBD2; size: few; J: TRBJ2-7; DNA: TGCAGTGCTAGTGGACTAGCGGGAGTCTACGAGCAGTACTTC; CDR3: CSASGLAGVYEQYF
V: TRBV7-2; D: .; size: .; J: TRBJ2-1; DNA: TGTGCCAGCAGCTTAGCGGGAGACTGGAATGAGCAGTTCTTC; CDR3: CASSLAGDWNEQFF
V: TRBV5-1; D: TRBD1; size: many; J: TRBJ2-1; DNA: TGCGCCAGCAGCTTGAGGCAGACAGGGAATGAGGCCAATGAGCAGTTCTTC; CDR3: CASSLRQTGNEANEQFF
V: TRBV20-1; D: .; size: many; J: TRBJ2-1; DNA: TGCAGTGCCCCCACCAGGGCGGGACCATCCTACAATGAGCAGTTCTTC; CDR3: CSAPTRAGPSYNEQFF
V: TRBV18; D: .; size: many; J: TRBJ1-4; DNA: TGTGCCAGCTCCCCAGGTCCAGAAAAACTGTTTTTT; CDR3: CASSPGPEKLFF
V: TRBV5-1; D: TRBD1; size: many; J: TRBJ1-2; DNA: TGCGCCAGCAGCGCACAGGGGGCGAGCTATGGCTACACCTTC; CDR3: CASSAQGASYGYTF
V: TRBV29-1; D: .; size: many; J: TRBJ1-5; DNA: TGCAGCGTTCGGGAAAGACCCAATCAGCCCCAGCATTTT; CDR3: CSVRERPNQPQHF
V: TRBV18; D: TRBD2; size: many; J: TRBJ2-7; DNA: TGTGCCAGCTCACCTACAGTAGCGGGACTGGGCGAGCAGTACTTC; CDR3: CASSPTVAGLGEQYF
V: TRBV5-1; D: TRBD2; size: many; J: TRBJ2-3; DNA: TGCGCCAGCAGCTTGTGGGGACCACTAGCGGGAGCAGATACGCAGTATTTT; CDR3: CASSLWGPLAGADTQYF
V: TRBV20-1; D: .; size: many; J: TRBJ2-1; DNA: TGCAGTGCTAGTAAACCCGGGACCACTAACAATGAGCAGTTCTTC; CDR3: CSASKPGTTNNEQFF
V: TRBV5-1; D: TRBD1; size: many; J: TRBJ2-7; DNA: TGCGCCAGCAGCCTCCGGGACAGGGGACCCTACGAGCAGTACTTC; CDR3: CASSLRDRGPYEQYF
V: TRBV6-4; D: TRBD2; size: .; J: TRBJ2-3; DNA: TGTGCCAGCAGTGATCGCGCTAGCGGGATGACAGATACGCAGTATTTT; CDR3: CASSDRASGMTDTQYF
V: TRBV6-2/TRBV6-3; D: .; size: few; J: TRBJ1-3; DNA: TGTGCCAGCAGTTACGCCCCAGAAGGTTTTGGAAACACCATATATTTT; CDR3: CASSYAPEGFGNTIYF
V: TRBV28; D: TRBD2; size: few; J: TRBJ2-1; DNA: TGTGCCGGGGCGGGGGGGGGGGCTCGGTACAATGAGCAGTTCTTC; CDR3: CAGAGGGARYNEQFF
V: TRBV5-1; D: .; size: many; J: TRBJ2-2; DNA: TGCGCCAGCAGCAGCCGGGAGTTCAACACCGGGGAGCTGTTTTTT; CDR3: CASSSREFNTGELFF
V: TRBV3-1; D: TRBD1; size: .; J: TRBJ2-3; DNA: TGTGCCAGCAGCACCGGACAGGTCCCCGGTGGCACAGATACGCAGTATTTT; CDR3: CASSTGQVPGGTDTQYF